This T cell receptor (beta chain) was identified during a study of CD8 T cells in ankylosing spondylitis. Study-wide results and caveats: Characteristic of ankylosing spondylitis blood, it appeared, was a TCR beta motif comprising eight highly homologous variants.

With regard to this clonotype: What it recognizes is unknown.

CDR1 and CDR2 (germline): MNHEY, SVGEGT. Trimming took 4 bases from V and 0 from J, leaving 16 bases between them. The length of the CDR3 is 16 residues. From the 5' RACE reads, TCRdb called clonotypes with MiXCR, one entry per CDR3 protein. The repertoire holds 750,000 to 850,000 distinct CDR3 sequences, with about 12% as singletons. The sequence was obtained from a male donor with ankylosing spondylitis. V and J are TRBV6-2 or TRBV6-3 and TRBJ2-7, with D maybe TRBD1 (5 bases). Sequenced: blood, either unsorted or a sorted T cell fraction (not recorded which). In nucleotides, the CDR3 is TGTGCCAGCAGTTCTAGACAGCTAATACCCTCCTACGAGCAGTACTTC. Translated, it gives CASSSRQLIPSYEQYF.